The 25 T cell receptor beta chains listed next were all sequenced from one sample in a study of blood T cell repertoires in COVID-19. Measured with immunoSEQ multiplex PCR; TCRdb has only the in-frame clones, and not every one. Of about 370,000 clones in the sample, around 89% are singletons; the top ten hold less than 1.2%. Input material: PBMCs or T cells enriched from blood (not recorded which). The receptors originated from a man aged 18 to 29 who had recovered from COVID-19.

The chain employs TRBV29-1 and TRBJ2-2; tentative D call: TRBD1 (6 bases). The CDR3 has 15 amino acids. Germline V lookup: CDR1 SQVTM, CDR2 ANQGSEA. Deletions cut 7 bases from V and 4 bases from J, with 19 bases between. The CDR3 coding sequence is TGCAGCGGAACTACAGGGAGCCGGACCACCGGGGAGCTGTTTTTT. As protein: CSGTTGSRTTGELFF.

The V call is TRBV7-9, the J call TRBJ2-7, with D possibly matching TRBD1 (7 bases). The V gene's germline CDR1 is SEHNR and CDR2 FQNEAQ (reference sequence). Trimming removed 3 bases from V and 9 bases from J, with 18 bases in between. This CDR3 has 14 amino acids. CDR3 loop: CASSFGSGGPSQYF. The CDR3 region has the DNA TGTGCCAGCAGCTTTGGGTCAGGGGGGCCATCGCAGTACTTC.

This chain links TRBV5-1 with TRBJ2-7, with TRBD2 matching over 8 bases. CDR3 length: 17 residues. Trimming cost V 4 bases and J 2 bases; bases outside gene matches: 14. Per the germline V gene, CDR1 is SGHRS and CDR2 is YFSETQ. CDR3: CASSLGGGSGTPYEQYF. The CDR3 DNA is TGCGCCAGCAGCCTAGGAGGGGGTAGCGGGACCCCCTACGAGCAGTACTTC.

The chain is built from TRBV7-3 and TRBJ2-2; no clear D. Trimming took 5 bases from V and 4 from J, leaving 8 bases between them. The CDR3 contains 13 residues. Germline assignment: CDR1 SGHTA and CDR2 FQGTGA. Here the CDR3 DNA reads TGTGCCAGCAGCCCCGTGAGCACCGGGGAGCTGTTTTTT. Its protein product is CASSPVSTGELFF.

The V gene is TRBV29-1, the J gene TRBJ1-1; the match to TRBD1 covers 7 bases. After removal of 5 bases from V and 7 bases from J, the junction contained 7 bases not matched to a gene. From germline, CDR1 is SQVTM and CDR2 ANQGSEA. The length of the CDR3 is 12 residues. The DNA for the CDR3 is TGCAGCGTTTCGGCAGGGGGGTTTGAAGCTTTCTTT. Amino acids: CSVSAGGFEAFF. The full variable domain, with the rest looked up from reference TRBV29-1 and TRBJ1-1, is SAVISQKPSRDICQRGTSLTIQCQVDSQVTMMFWYRQQPGQSLTLIATANQGSEATYESGFVIDKFPISRPNLTFSTLTVSNMSPEDSSIYLCSVSAGGFEAFFGQGTRLTVV.

The chain joins TRBV6-2 or TRBV6-3 to TRBJ2-3; the match to TRBD2 covers 9 bases. Germline V gene sequence: CDR1 MNHEY, CDR2 SVGEGT. This CDR3 spans 16 amino acids. Germline trimming cut 5 bases from V and 6 bases from J; bases unmatched to any gene: 12. The CDR3 loop reads CASSLAGTTLGDTQYF. The CDR3 bases are TGTGCCAGCAGTCTAGCGGGGACCACCCTCGGCGATACGCAGTATTTT.

The CDR3 region has the DNA TGTGCCAGCAGTCGAGAAACAGAGGAAGCTTTCTTT. It yields the protein CASSRETEEAFF. This chain joins TRBV6-2 or TRBV6-3 and TRBJ1-1; no definite D call. Between the trimmed V and J ends, which lost 5 bases and 8 bases, there was a span of 12 bases. Germline V lookup: CDR1 MNHEY, CDR2 SVGEGT. This CDR3 comprises 12 residues.

The chain uses TRBV20-1 and TRBJ1-6; D possibly corresponds to TRBD1 (6 bases). The germline V gene encodes CDR1 DFQATT and CDR2 SNEGSKA (reference sequence). The CDR3 is made up of 14 amino acids. V was clipped by 3 bases and J by 6 bases, with 12 bases between them. This CDR3 is CSASTTGRNSPLHF. The CDR3, as DNA: TGCAGTGCTAGTACTACAGGGCGTAATTCACCCCTCCACTTT.

On this clone: Other DNA sequences in this sample translate to the same CDR3. This rearrangement joins TRBV6-5 to TRBJ2-7; possibly TRBD2 for D (6 bases). Trimming pared 0 bases from V and 0 bases from J, leaving 12 bases between. Germline assignment: CDR1 MNHEY and CDR2 SVGAGI. The CDR3 consists of 16 residues. The CDR3 DNA reads as TGTGCCAGCAGTTACTCGCGAACGGGAGACTCCTACGAGCAGTACTTC. Translation gives CASSYSRTGDSYEQYF.

The rearrangement links TRBV7-8 to TRBJ2-1, with 8 bases lining up with TRBD2. The length of the CDR3 is 15 residues. Germline values: CDR1 SGHVS, CDR2 FQNEAQ. J was trimmed by 8 bases and V by 0 bases; bases with no gene match: 6. CDR3 sequence reads: CASSLAHGGADEQFF. The CDR3 nucleotides are TGTGCCAGCAGCTTAGCGCACGGGGGGGCCGATGAGCAGTTCTTC.

The V and J genes are TRBV11-1 and TRBJ2-7; D unclear. CDR1 SGHAT and CDR2 FQDESV come from the germline V gene (reference sequence). Trimming stripped 1 base from V and 0 bases from J, with 7 bases between. This CDR3 region has 14 residues. The CDR3 loop reads CASSLGQASYEQYF. The CDR3, as DNA: TGTGCCAGCAGCTTAGGCCAGGCCTCCTACGAGCAGTACTTC.

The V and J genes are TRBV5-4 and TRBJ1-1, with a possible D match to TRBD1 (6 bases). This CDR3 spans 16 amino acids. In germline, CDR1 is SGHNT, CDR2 YYREEE (reference sequence). Deletions cut 4 bases from V and 0 bases from J, with 16 bases between. Here the CDR3 reads CASSLLGGAMNTEAFF. CDR3 nucleotides: TGTGCCAGCAGCCTCCTTGGGGGCGCTATGAACACTGAAGCTTTCTTT.

The V gene is TRBV9, the J gene TRBJ2-1; the match to TRBD1 covers 7 bases. This CDR3 has 15 amino acids. The germline gives CDR1 SGDLS, CDR2 YYNGEE. After removal of 0 bases from V and 6 bases from J, the junction contained 6 bases not matched to a gene. This chain's CDR3 is CASSVAQGVINEQFF. The CDR3 DNA sequence: TGTGCCAGCAGCGTAGCCCAGGGGGTGATCAATGAGCAGTTCTTC.

The chain recombines TRBV6-1 with TRBJ2-7; weak D call: TRBD2 (5 bases). The CDR3 is 14 amino acids. Germline CDR1 MNHNS, CDR2 SASEGT. V lost 1 base and J lost 3, with 10 bases in between. The CDR3 DNA reads as TGTGCCAGCAGTGAAGGGACTCTTTTCTACGAGCAGTACTTC. Protein product: CASSEGTLFYEQYF.

This clone was seen a handful of times. The rearrangement joins TRBV28 to TRBJ1-4, with a weak D call TRBD1 (6 bases). CDR1 and CDR2 from the germline V gene are MDHEN and SYDVKM. The V end was cut by 8 bases, the J end by 8 bases, with 21 bases between. The CDR3 sequence is 15 residues long. CDR3 sequence reads: CASAPGDKGGEKLFF. The CDR3, as DNA: TGTGCCAGCGCACCAGGGGACAAGGGTGGGGAAAAACTGTTTTTT.

Details on this clone: One junction end disagrees with the germline gene, perhaps due to a read error. The chain is built from TRBV15 and TRBJ2-7, with D perhaps matching TRBD1 (6 bases). The CDR3 has 12 amino acids. The germline CDR1 and CDR2 sequences are LNHNV and YYDKDF (reference sequence). CDR3: CATSRDRATGTF. CDR3 coding DNA: TGTGCCACCAGCAGAGATCGAGCGACAGGCACCTTC.

The chain employs TRBV7-9 and TRBJ2-7; unclear D gene. Germline-derived CDR1 and CDR2 are SEHNR and FQNEAQ (reference sequence). V lost 4 bases and J lost 0, with 10 bases in between. There are 14 residues in the CDR3. The CDR3 bases are TGTGCCAGCAGCTCTCCATCTAGCTCCTACGAGCAGTACTTC. It yields the protein CASSSPSSSYEQYF.

CDR3 DNA: TGTGCCAGCAGCCCCGCCTCGGGGGGGGAGACCCAGTACTTC. Translation: CASSPASGGETQYF. The chain combines TRBV7-2 with TRBJ2-5, with TRBD2 identical over 8 bases. This CDR3 is built from 14 residues. Looked up from germline, CDR1 is SGHTA and CDR2 is FQGNSA. V trimming: 5 bases; J trimming: 5 bases; junction bases outside the gene matches: 7.

J is TRBJ2-7 and V is TRBV10-3, with D possibly matching TRBD1 (5 bases). The germline gives CDR1 ENHRY, CDR2 SYGVKD. Trimming cost V 4 bases and J 5 bases, with 9 bases left between them. The CDR3 totals 12 residues. The CDR3 region is CAISGQSDEQYF. CDR3 sequence (DNA): TGTGCCATCAGTGGACAGTCCGACGAGCAGTACTTC.

A note on this clone: Germline is not matched at one junction end, which may reflect a read error. The chain is built from TRBV6-1 and TRBJ1-1; no firm D call. Germline V CDR1 and CDR2: MNHNS, SASEGT. This CDR3 comprises 13 residues. The CDR3 DNA reads TGTGCCAGCAGGGAAGGAGGGCGGTGGGAAGCTTTCTTT. It specifies CASREGGRWEAFF.

The gene calls are TRBV9 and TRBJ2-1, with 8 bases aligning to TRBD1. CDR1 and CDR2 (germline): SGDLS, YYNGEE. The CDR3 runs to 15 residues. Unmatched junction bases numbered 7, after V lost 2 bases and J lost 6 bases. The CDR3 protein is CASSVRQGLSNEQFF. The CDR3 DNA reads TGTGCCAGCAGCGTGAGACAGGGGTTAAGCAATGAGCAGTTCTTC.

The chain uses TRBV6-6 and TRBJ1-1; D ambiguous. The germline V and J ends were trimmed by 6 bases and 3 bases, with 20 bases remaining between them. The V gene's germline CDR1 is MNHNY and CDR2 SVGAGI (reference sequence). This CDR3 region has 16 residues. Here the CDR3 reads CASSPPGRAGDTEAFF. The CDR3 region has the DNA TGTGCCAGCAGCCCCCCCGGGAGGGCCGGGGACACTGAAGCTTTCTTT.

CDR3 loop: CASSLAGGILSDEQFF. DNA for the CDR3: TGTGCCAGCAGCTTAGCGGGAGGGATTTTATCCGATGAGCAGTTCTTC. The gene calls are TRBV7-2 and TRBJ2-1, with 7 bases fitting TRBD2. With 0 bases clipped from V and 8 bases from J, the junction kept 10 bases outside the gene matches. CDR3 size: 16 residues. Germline V gene data show CDR1 as SGHTA and CDR2 as FQGNSA.

This clone was observed a single time. The chain combines TRBV5-6 with TRBJ2-7; D may be TRBD1 (5 bases). The germline V and J ends were trimmed by 0 bases and 1 base, with 5 bases remaining between them. Per the germline V gene, CDR1 is SGHDT and CDR2 is YYEEEE. This CDR3 comprises 13 residues. In DNA form, the CDR3 reads TGTGCCAGCAGCTTGGGACAGTCCTACGAGCAGTACTTC. Its protein is CASSLGQSYEQYF.

The genes are TRBV18 and TRBJ2-7; no clear D. The V end was cut by 0 bases, the J end by 2 bases, with 8 bases between. Germline-derived CDR1 and CDR2 are KGHSH and LQKENI. The CDR3 length is 14 residues. CDR3 region: CASSPPVRTYEQYF. In DNA form, the CDR3 reads TGTGCCAGCTCACCACCGGTTAGAACCTACGAGCAGTACTTC.